This T cell receptor (beta chain) comes out of a study of metastatic and nonmetastatic thyroid tumors. Study context: The authors compared repertoires across blood and tumor or nodule tissue from malignant and benign thyroid patients.

The CDR3 sequence is 14 residues long. Germline values: CDR1 SGHDT, CDR2 YYEEEE. Trimming took off 0 bases at V and 5 bases at J, with 6 bases between the two ends. Methods used by the authors: The distant-metastasis classifier for papillary thyroid cancer was built from CDR3 differences across clinicopathological groups. TCRdb re-called the PCR reads with MiXCR. The V and J calls were not made by the authors but by TCRdb's processing. The data contain 20,000 or so clones, about 23% of them seen just once; the ten biggest clones take up 8% to 13%. This clone was picked up many times. As yet, its antigen is unknown. Study-level points and caveats: The reported finding was significantly higher TCR beta diversity in malignant thyroid tumors relative to benign nodules, in blood and tumor.

Thyroid surgery had not been preceded by any treatment in any patient. The rearrangement joins TRBV5-6 to TRBJ1-6; D gene uncertain. Input material: tumor tissue. The clonotype was recovered from a male donor with papillary thyroid cancer or a benign thyroid nodule (not recorded which). Some clones in this sample may be carry-over from other donors' samples. The CDR3 loop is CASSLGYHNSPLHF. In DNA form, the CDR3 reads TGTGCCAGCAGCTTGGGTTACCATAATTCACCCCTCCACTTT.